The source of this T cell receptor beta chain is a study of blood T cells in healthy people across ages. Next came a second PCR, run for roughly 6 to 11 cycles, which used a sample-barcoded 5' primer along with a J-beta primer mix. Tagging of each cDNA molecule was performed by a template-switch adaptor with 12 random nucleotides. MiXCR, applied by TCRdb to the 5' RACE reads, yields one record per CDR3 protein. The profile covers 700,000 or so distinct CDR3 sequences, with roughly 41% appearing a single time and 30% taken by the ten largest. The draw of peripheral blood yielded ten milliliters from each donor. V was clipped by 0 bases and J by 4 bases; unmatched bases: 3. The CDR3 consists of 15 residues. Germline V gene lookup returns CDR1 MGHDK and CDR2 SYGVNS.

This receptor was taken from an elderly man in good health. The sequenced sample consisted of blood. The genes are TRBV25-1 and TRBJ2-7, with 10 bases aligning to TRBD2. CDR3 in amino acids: CASSEYGAGGYEQYF. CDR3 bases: TGTGCCAGCAGTGAATATGGAGCGGGAGGGTACGAGCAGTACTTC.